These T cell receptor beta chains were read from a single sample in a study of shared T cell receptors in the human thymus. The protocol was immunoSEQ multiplex PCR, while the TCRdb copy is restricted to in-frame clones and leaves out a portion. The table records approximately 760,000 clones, 80% to 90% of them present only once. The same sample was also studied in work on human thymus T cells.

The sample comprised thymocytes. These receptors all stem from a girl under three years old with a congenital heart defect. The conserved cysteine and the conserved F or W are not part of the CDR3 here.

TRBV27 ASSFHGGSQETQY
TRBV5-1 ASSEWTGNTEAF
TRBV7-6 ASSLVRGGEETQY
TRBV14 ASSPQASSSYNEQF
TRBV6-1 ASSETASPGYEQY
TRBV19 ASRTGIRPRLF
TRBV6-1 ASSPGQISTDTQY
TRBV13 ASSLYGGTYGYT
TRBV4-1 ASSQDGHNPPGELF
TRBV11-2 ASRTDSYPGNYGYT
TRBV5-5 ATKGDQETQY
TRBV4-1 ASSQDRTYYGYT
TRBV28 ASSLRGLAGVEQY
TRBV9 ASSAGTANTGELF
TRBV10-1 ASSESGYNSYEQY
TRBV5-1 ASSQTYQGQATEAF
TRBV28 ASTTYRGHDYGYT
TRBV28 ASSSPGTGGAGGQPQH
TRBV4-1 ASSRKWGGRVGRDREHYGYT
TRBV4-1 ASSRNLRATGGGRQETQY
TRBV5-6 ASSLSSYEQY
TRBV20-1 SATTGETQY
TRBV5-4 ASSLDLNYEQY
TRBV6-6 ASLGSFLLYGYT
TRBV5-4 ASSLRTGRYYNSPLH
TRBV28 ASMLFLRDSLRNSPLH
TRBV10-3 AISAQGKSYGYT
TRBV29-1 SVESGISGNTIY
TRBV6-7 ASSYSWLAGRYEQY
TRBV6-6 ASSWTGTSRYEQY
TRBV21-1 ASSKKSEGAINYEQY
TRBV7-2 ASSFSLTSGGIYEQY
TRBV28 ASSYRTRLPYEQY
TRBV7-8 ASSLGQGVEQF
TRBV7-8 ASSSLKGQEDQPQH
TRBV7-6 ASSSETWTGCGGTEAF
TRBV5-5 ASSDWDRLSYEQY
TRBV7-9 ASSLAGPAGLAKNIQY
TRBV29-1 SVEDRRQGDYGYT
TRBV5-4 ASSSTGATTGELF
TRBV4-1 ASSLQQGGYGYT
TRBV5-1 ASSLGSGGQYNEQF